The source of this TCR beta chain is a study of blood T cell repertoires in COVID-19. Unmatched junction bases numbered 10, after V lost 2 bases and J lost 3 bases. The CDR3 consists of 17 residues. Germline CDR1 is MNHEY and CDR2 is SVGEGT. Only in-frame clones appear in the TCRdb table, and some are missing; sequencing was by immunoSEQ multiplex PCR. The sample yields 200,000 to 300,000 clones, roughly 86% seen once. The clonotype originates from a woman between 25 and 40 years old with acute or convalescent COVID-19. The rearrangement uses TRBV6-2 or TRBV6-3 and TRBJ2-3, with 8 bases that match TRBD1. The sample taken for sequencing was peripheral blood. The CDR3 protein is CASSYEFRTGKTDTQYF. The CDR3 bases are TGTGCCAGCAGTTACGAGTTTAGGACAGGGAAGACAGATACGCAGTATTTT.